This section outlines one T cell receptor beta chain sequence together with its context. Antigen specificity is unknown. Germline V CDR1 and CDR2: SQVTM, ANQGSEA. This CDR3 contains 14 residues. Germline trimming cut 7 bases from V and 6 bases from J; bases unmatched to any gene: 10. Via MiXCR, TCRdb re-called the reads, giving one row per CDR3 protein. This sample has around 500,000 distinct CDR3 sequences, with 40% to 50% found just once. This sample stems from a study of T cell repertoires in cytomegalovirus infection. On the study more broadly: An indication of both CMV infection and matching HLA type came from public TCR beta signatures.

General study results and limits: Summed public TCR beta family frequency identified CMV carriers bearing the relevant HLA. HLA-C-restricted CMV-specific TCR beta clonotypes prevailed in the ex vivo response.

The chain recombines TRBV29-1 with TRBJ2-2; 8 bases line up with TRBD1. The sequence came from a human donor in good health (CMV status not recorded). Some clones in this sample may be carry-over from other donors' samples. Sequencing used cultured PBMCs, obtained from culture after CMV antigen stimulation. The CDR3 sequence: CSARTGIEAGELFF. The CDR3 DNA reads as TGCAGCGCAAGGACAGGGATTGAGGCCGGGGAGCTGTTTTTT.